The T cell receptor (beta chain) under discussion was sequenced for a study of CD8+CD57+ T cells in acquired aplastic anemia. Across the whole study: On average, sorted CD4+ and CD8+ cells gave roughly 3 ug of DNA. General observations from the study: Shared by patients and controls, nearly 30 CD8+ CDR3s were abundant in patients.

Trimming at V came to 0 bases and at J to 1 base, leaving 5 bases not matched to a gene. The CDR3 runs 17 residues. Germline assignment: CDR1 WSHSY and CDR2 SAAADI. As regards this clonotype: The antigen is not known.

The study profiled TCR beta VDJ and CDR3 using genomic DNA as template. One entry per CDR3 protein, called by TCRdb with MiXCR from the reads. Of roughly 130,000 distinct CDR3 sequences in the sample, roughly 50% were seen once. The sample comprised sorted CD4+, CD8+, or CD8+CD57+ T cells (not recorded which) from PBMCs. The gene calls are TRBV10-2 and TRBJ2-3; 9 bases map to TRBD2. The receptor was isolated from a human donor in good health, serving as a control. CDR3 protein: CASSESASGERTDTQYF. CDR3 bases: TGCGCCAGCAGTGAGTCGGCTAGCGGGGAACGCACAGATACGCAGTATTTT.